Listed here are 7 T cell receptor beta chains from one sample, sequenced in a study of identical twins. TCRdb re-derived calls from the 5' RACE reads in MiXCR, one entry per CDR3 protein. This table holds 410,000 or so distinct CDR3 sequences, approximately 18% found once. The sequenced sample consisted of naive T cells sorted from blood. These TCRs come from a man aged 45-65 years in good health.

The sample holds a few counts of this clonotype. One end of the junction is discordant with germline, which a read error may explain. The chain employs TRBV6-5 and TRBJ1-5, with 7 bases identical to TRBD1. The germline V gene encodes CDR1 MNHEY and CDR2 SVGAGI. This CDR3 region has 15 residues. The CDR3 region has the DNA TGTGCCAGCAGTCACTCCGGGACAGGCAATCAGCCCCAGCATTTT. Its protein product is CASSHSGTGNQPQHF.

Turning to this clonotype: Given a much more abundant clone one base away, this may be a read error. The gene calls are TRBV5-1 and TRBJ2-7, with TRBD1 matching over 7 bases. CDR3 length: 13 amino acids. Germline V gene data show CDR1 as SGHRS and CDR2 as YFSETQ. The CDR3 spells CASSVGQAGEQCF. The CDR3 region has the DNA TGCGCCAGCAGCGTAGGACAGGCGGGCGAGCAGTGCTTC.

This clonotype has just a few counts. The V call is TRBV12-3 or TRBV12-4, the J call TRBJ2-2; D ambiguous. Trimming shortened V by 5 bases and J by 6 bases, and 16 bases separated the two germline ends. This CDR3 is 15 amino acids long. CDR3 loop: CASSVDAAVPGELFF. CDR3 nucleotide sequence: TGTGCCAGCAGTGTAGACGCTGCCGTACCCGGGGAGCTGTTTTTT.

The chain uses TRBV2 and TRBJ2-5; perhaps TRBD1 as D (5 bases). This CDR3 comprises 14 residues. V lost 2 bases, J lost 0 bases, and 7 bases lay in between. CDR1 and CDR2 from the germline V gene are SNHLY and FYNNEI. CDR3 in amino acids: CASSETGNQETQYF. CDR3 nucleotides: TGTGCCAGCAGTGAAACAGGAAACCAAGAGACCCAGTACTTC.

This clonotype occurred a few times. V gene TRBV6-6 combines with J gene TRBJ2-5, with no clear D. Trimming took off 6 bases at V and 3 bases at J, with 8 bases between the two ends. The length of the CDR3 is 12 residues. The germline CDR1 and CDR2 sequences are MNHNY and SVGAGI (reference sequence). The CDR3 is CASSLHKETQYF. CDR3 DNA: TGTGCCAGCAGCCTCCATAAAGAGACCCAGTACTTC.

V usage is TRBV3-1 and J usage is TRBJ2-4, with D perhaps TRBD2 (5 bases). Germline assignment: CDR1 LGHDT and CDR2 YNNKEL (reference sequence). This CDR3 spans 14 amino acids. Trimming pared 4 bases from V and 9 bases from J, leaving 16 bases between. CDR3 protein: CASSPGMARGIQYF. The CDR3 region has the DNA TGTGCCAGCAGCCCCGGTATGGCCCGGGGCATTCAGTACTTC.

This clonotype has only a few counts. The rearrangement joins TRBV7-2 to TRBJ2-7; 10 bases fit TRBD1. Losses at the gene ends were 7 bases for V and 3 bases for J; bases not matched to a gene: 9. This CDR3 is built from 15 residues. Per germline, CDR1 SGHTA and CDR2 FQGNSA. The CDR3 region is CASTPGTGVVYEQYF. The CDR3, as DNA: TGTGCCAGCACCCCCGGGACAGGGGTGGTCTACGAGCAGTACTTC.